This T cell receptor beta chain was identified during a study of PD-L1 blockade in urothelial cancer. Sequencing used immunoSEQ multiplex PCR; TCRdb keeps in-frame clones, though not all of them. Of about 91,000 clones in the sample, over 65% are singletons; the top ten hold around 7.7%. The CDR3 is made up of 14 amino acids. V was clipped by 5 bases and J by 1 base, with 11 bases between them. In germline, CDR1 is SGHTA, CDR2 FQGNSA. Time point noted: peripheral blood 6 weeks after treatment start. The sequence came from a man aged 70-80 years with urothelial cancer. Sample: PBMCs, taken around atezolizumab (anti-PD-L1) treatment. The genes are TRBV7-2 and TRBJ1-1; unclear D gene. In nucleotides, the CDR3 is TGTGCCAGCAGCCTCAACGCAGGGAACACTGAAGCTTTCTTT. Its translation is CASSLNAGNTEAFF. The full variable domain, its missing parts supplied by reference TRBV7-2 and TRBJ1-1, is GAGVSQSPSNKVTEKGKDVELRCDPISGHTALYWYRQSLGQGLEFLIYFQGNSAPDKSGLPSDRFSAERTGGSVSTLTIQRTQQEDSAVYLCASSLNAGNTEAFFGQGTRLTVV.